Presented here are 19 T cell receptor beta chains from one specimen sequenced in a study of T cells in Graves' hyperthyroidism and ophthalmopathy. RNA transcripts served as the template for amplifying TCR beta CDR3 regions. A set of HTBI primers served as the primers for a first-round RT-PCR of the TCR CDR3. TCRdb reprocessed the multiplex PCR reads with MiXCR, giving one entry per CDR3 protein. The profile shows hundreds of thousands of distinct CDR3 sequences, about 15% of them singletons. Sequencing was performed on blood. The receptors stem from a woman aged 18-30 years with Graves' hyperthyroidism.

About this clonotype itself: The junction shows a germline mismatch at one end, possibly a read error. The chain combines TRBV5-6 with TRBJ2-6, with D possibly being TRBD1 (5 bases). Germline V gene sequence: CDR1 SGHDT, CDR2 YYEEEE. This CDR3 has 15 amino acids. In DNA, the CDR3 is TGTGCCAGCAGCTTGGTGGGGCCTGGGGCCAACATCCTGACTTTC. It yields the protein CASSLVGPGANILTF.

This clonotype was seen at least ten times. The rearrangement links TRBV7-8 to TRBJ2-7; possibly TRBD1 for D (6 bases). The CDR3 is made up of 13 amino acids. Germline values: CDR1 SGHVS, CDR2 FQNEAQ. V was pared by 3 bases and J by 5 bases, with 11 bases between. This chain's CDR3 is CASSFGGGDEQYF. CDR3 in DNA: TGTGCCAGCAGCTTCGGTGGGGGCGACGAGCAGTACTTC.

This clonotype occurred many times. J is TRBJ1-5 and V is TRBV20-1, with 7 bases that match TRBD1. CDR3 size: 14 residues. Germline CDR1 reads DFQATT; CDR2 reads SNEGSKA (reference sequence). V shed 3 bases, J shed 3 bases, and the junction held 5 bases outside the gene matches. The CDR3 sequence: CSASRTGLNQPQHF. CDR3 bases: TGCAGTGCTAGTCGGACAGGACTCAATCAGCCCCAGCATTTT.

The chain uses TRBV20-1 and TRBJ2-5, with TRBD2 matching over 14 bases. This CDR3 is built from 17 residues. The V and J ends lost 3 bases and 5 bases, in that order; junction bases with no gene match: 11. CDR1 and CDR2 from the germline V gene are DFQATT and SNEGSKA (reference sequence). The chain's CDR3 is CSASFGLAGGVGETQYF. CDR3 sequence (DNA): TGCAGTGCTAGCTTCGGACTAGCGGGGGGCGTAGGGGAGACCCAGTACTTC.

This clonotype has at least ten counts. The rearrangement joins TRBV12-3 or TRBV12-4 to TRBJ1-1; 7 nucleotides match TRBD1. The CDR3 loop spans 15 amino acids. Trimming removed 4 bases from V and 10 bases from J; junction bases left unmatched: 15. The CDR3 sequence: CASSSEARGPSPAFF. CDR3 coding DNA: TGTGCCAGCAGTTCGGAAGCGAGGGGGCCATCCCCAGCTTTCTTT.

The table lists this clonotype with a few counts. The V call is TRBV7-6, the J call TRBJ2-7; tentative D call: TRBD2 (7 bases). CDR1 and CDR2 (germline): SGHVS, FNYEAQ. The CDR3 has 16 residues. V was clipped by 2 bases and J by 7 bases, with 21 bases between them. The CDR3 nucleotides are TGTGCCAGCAGCTTATACGGGGGACGGGGGGCGCGTGAGCAGTACTTC. Amino acids: CASSLYGGRGAREQYF.

This clonotype came up many times. The genes are TRBV14 and TRBJ2-3, with a weak D call TRBD2 (7 bases). The CDR3 is 19 residues long. V shed 1 base and J shed 0 bases, with 20 bases lying between them. The germline V gene encodes CDR1 SGHDN and CDR2 FVKESK. The CDR3 loop reads CASSQGWMSGGGSTDTQYF. The CDR3 region has the DNA TGTGCCAGCAGCCAAGGATGGATGTCGGGCGGGGGCAGCACAGATACGCAGTATTTT.

This clonotype turned up a few times. This rearrangement joins TRBV5-6 to TRBJ2-5; TRBD1 agrees at 7 bases. V dropped 1 base and J dropped 5; count of bases not matched to a gene: 8. From germline, CDR1 is SGHDT and CDR2 YYEEEE. The CDR3 is made up of 15 amino acids. CDR3 protein: CASSLLYRGQETQYF. For the CDR3, the DNA is TGTGCCAGCAGCTTGTTGTACAGGGGTCAGGAGACCCAGTACTTC.

The rearrangement links TRBV6-1 to TRBJ1-2; D remains ambiguous. Trimming removed 5 bases from V and 7 bases from J, with 17 bases in between. CDR3 size: 14 residues. Germline CDR1 reads MNHNS; CDR2 reads SASEGT. The CDR3 DNA sequence: TGTGCCAGCAGTTACATCGTGGGCGTAGGTGGCTACACCTTC. It yields the protein CASSYIVGVGGYTF.

The sample holds many counts of this clonotype. This chain joins TRBV20-1 and TRBJ2-1, with D possibly being TRBD1 or TRBD2 (5 bases each). CDR1 and CDR2 (germline): DFQATT, SNEGSKA (reference sequence). V lost 6 bases and J 0 bases, leaving 12 bases between the germline ends. The CDR3 has 14 residues. The CDR3 reads CSAPWDVSYNEQFF. In DNA form, the CDR3 reads TGCAGTGCCCCTTGGGACGTCTCCTACAATGAGCAGTTCTTC.

V is TRBV9 and J is TRBJ2-3, with TRBD2 matching 11 bases. V shed 3 bases, J shed 10 bases, and the junction held 7 bases outside the gene matches. The CDR3 runs 14 residues. Per the germline V gene, CDR1 is SGDLS and CDR2 is YYNGEE. The CDR3 spells CASSESSGGVAQYF. The CDR3 DNA sequence: TGTGCCAGCAGCGAGAGTAGCGGGGGGGTCGCGCAGTATTTT. The whole variable domain, filled in from reference TRBV9 and TRBJ2-3, reads DSGVTQTPKHLITATGQRVTLRCSPRSGDLSVYWYQQSLDQGLQFLIQYYNGEERAKGNILERFSAQQFPDLHSELNLSSLELGDSALYFCASSESSGGVAQYFGPGTRLTVL.

This clonotype was detected many times. The rearrangement joins TRBV24-1 to TRBJ1-1; the D is unclear. The V end was cut by 8 bases, the J end by 5 bases, with 14 bases between. CDR3 length: 13 amino acids. Germline V CDR1 and CDR2: KGHDR, SFDVKD. Written as DNA, the CDR3 is TGTGCCACCACCCGTGCTCCGGGGACTGAAGCTTTCTTT. It codes for CATTRAPGTEAFF.

This clonotype was observed at least ten times. This chain joins TRBV12-3 or TRBV12-4 and TRBJ2-2, with TRBD1 matching 9 bases. The CDR3 is made up of 16 amino acids. J was trimmed by 3 bases and V by 7 bases; bases with no gene match: 9. The CDR3 spells CASTIRGTGHTGELFF. The CDR3 DNA reads TGTGCCAGCACCATTCGCGGGACAGGGCACACCGGGGAGCTGTTTTTT.

This clonotype turned up a few times. The chain recombines TRBV7-2 with TRBJ2-2; 7 nucleotides agree with TRBD2. There are 12 residues in the CDR3. Trimming removed 5 bases from V and 6 bases from J; junction bases left unmatched: 0. Germline values: CDR1 SGHTA, CDR2 FQGNSA. CDR3 nucleotide sequence: TGTGCCAGCAGCGGGGGGGCCGGGGAGCTGTTTTTT. Translated: CASSGGAGELFF.

The genes are TRBV24-1 and TRBJ1-1; 8 bases fit TRBD1. Trimming at V came to 4 bases and at J to 5 bases, leaving 8 bases not matched to a gene. The CDR3 runs 15 residues. CDR1 and CDR2 (germline): KGHDR, SFDVKD. The CDR3 coding sequence is TGTGCCACCAGTGACGCCAGGGGGCCCAGGACTGAAGCTTTCTTT. Protein product: CATSDARGPRTEAFF.

The chain couples TRBV10-2 to TRBJ2-5; TRBD2 matches 8 bases. The ends lost 2 bases at V and 5 bases at J; junction bases unmatched: 7. Germline V CDR1 and CDR2: WSHSY, SAAADI. There are 15 residues in the CDR3. The CDR3 is CASSESGSSWETQYF. DNA of the CDR3: TGCGCCAGCAGTGAGAGCGGGAGTTCGTGGGAGACCCAGTACTTC.

The V call is TRBV6-1, the J call TRBJ2-3; no clear D. The CDR3 covers 14 residues. The germline CDR1 and CDR2 sequences are MNHNS and SASEGT. V lost 6 bases and J lost 2, with 12 bases in between. Here the CDR3 reads CASRNPDLTDTQYF. The DNA for the CDR3 is TGTGCCAGCAGAAATCCGGACCTCACAGATACGCAGTATTTT.

This clonotype has more than one count but fewer than ten. The V call is TRBV7-2, the J call TRBJ2-1; 12 positions match TRBD2. Germline V CDR1 and CDR2: SGHTA, FQGNSA. This CDR3 comprises 16 residues. J gave up 6 bases and V 0 bases, and 3 bases lay outside the gene matches. CDR3 DNA sequence: TGTGCCAGCAGCTTAGCTCTAGCGGGGGGGTCCAATGAGCAGTTCTTC. This sequence encodes CASSLALAGGSNEQFF.

This clonotype was picked up a small number of times. The chain employs TRBV6-5 and TRBJ2-7; 8 bases agree with TRBD2. Germline V gene data show CDR1 as MNHEY and CDR2 as SVGAGI. Trimming cost V 2 bases and J 6 bases; bases outside gene matches: 3. This CDR3 spans 13 amino acids. CDR3 loop: CASSYRGGREQYF. The CDR3 DNA follows: TGTGCCAGCAGTTACCGGGGGGGGCGCGAGCAGTACTTC.